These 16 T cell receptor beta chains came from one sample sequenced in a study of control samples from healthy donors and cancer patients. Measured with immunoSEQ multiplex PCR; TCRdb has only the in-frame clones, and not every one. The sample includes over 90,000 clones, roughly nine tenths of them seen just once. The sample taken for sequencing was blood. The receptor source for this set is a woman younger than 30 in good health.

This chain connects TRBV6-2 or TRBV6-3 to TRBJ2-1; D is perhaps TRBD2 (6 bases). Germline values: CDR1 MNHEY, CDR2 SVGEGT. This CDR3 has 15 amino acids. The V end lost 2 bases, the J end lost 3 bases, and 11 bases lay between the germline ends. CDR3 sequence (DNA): TGTGCCAGCAGTTACACAGAGCGGGTCTACAATGAGCAGTTCTTC. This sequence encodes CASSYTERVYNEQFF.

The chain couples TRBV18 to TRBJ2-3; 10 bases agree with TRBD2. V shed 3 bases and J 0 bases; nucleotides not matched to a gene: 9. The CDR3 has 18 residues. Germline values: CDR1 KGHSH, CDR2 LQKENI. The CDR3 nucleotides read TGTGCCAGCTCACCGCTAGCGGGAGTTTCTCTTAGCACAGATACGCAGTATTTT. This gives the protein CASSPLAGVSLSTDTQYF. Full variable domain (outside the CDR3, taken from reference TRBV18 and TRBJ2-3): NAGVMQNPRHLVRRRGQEARLRCSPMKGHSHVYWYRQLPEEGLKFMVYLQKENIIDESGMPKERFSAEFPKEGPSILRIQQVVRGDSAAYFCASSPLAGVSLSTDTQYFGPGTRLTVL.

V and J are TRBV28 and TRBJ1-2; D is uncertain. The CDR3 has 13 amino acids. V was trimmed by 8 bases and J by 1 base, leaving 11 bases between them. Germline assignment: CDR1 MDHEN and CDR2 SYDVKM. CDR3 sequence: CASGAGINYGYTF. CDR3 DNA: TGTGCCAGCGGTGCCGGGATTAACTATGGCTACACCTTC.

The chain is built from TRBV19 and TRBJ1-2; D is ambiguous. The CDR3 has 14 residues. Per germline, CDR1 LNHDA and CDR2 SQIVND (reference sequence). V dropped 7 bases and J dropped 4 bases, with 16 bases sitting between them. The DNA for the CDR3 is TGTGCCAGTACCGGACGGCCTTTACTCTATGGCTACACCTTC. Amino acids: CASTGRPLLYGYTF.

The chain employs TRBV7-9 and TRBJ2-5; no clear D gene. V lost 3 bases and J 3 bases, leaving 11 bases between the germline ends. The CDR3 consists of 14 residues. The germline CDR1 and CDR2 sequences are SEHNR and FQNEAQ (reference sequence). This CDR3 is CASSFGAQEETQYF. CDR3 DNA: TGTGCCAGCAGCTTCGGAGCTCAGGAAGAGACCCAGTACTTC.

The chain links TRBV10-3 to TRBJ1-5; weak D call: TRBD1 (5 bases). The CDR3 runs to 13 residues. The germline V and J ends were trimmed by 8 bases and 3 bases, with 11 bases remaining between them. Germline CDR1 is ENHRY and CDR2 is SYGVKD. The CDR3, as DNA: TGTGCCATCCAGACAGACCACAATCAGCCCCAGCATTTT. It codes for CAIQTDHNQPQHF.

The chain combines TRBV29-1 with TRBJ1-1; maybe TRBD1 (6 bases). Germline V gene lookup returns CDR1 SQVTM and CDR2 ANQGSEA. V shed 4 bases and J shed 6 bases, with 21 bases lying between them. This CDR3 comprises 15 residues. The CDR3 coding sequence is TGCAGCGTTGGGTTCGGGGGCACACGATCGGCTGAAGCTTTCTTT. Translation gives CSVGFGGTRSAEAFF. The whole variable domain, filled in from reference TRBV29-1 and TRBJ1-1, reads SAVISQKPSRDICQRGTSLTIQCQVDSQVTMMFWYRQQPGQSLTLIATANQGSEATYESGFVIDKFPISRPNLTFSTLTVSNMSPEDSSIYLCSVGFGGTRSAEAFFGQGTRLTVV.

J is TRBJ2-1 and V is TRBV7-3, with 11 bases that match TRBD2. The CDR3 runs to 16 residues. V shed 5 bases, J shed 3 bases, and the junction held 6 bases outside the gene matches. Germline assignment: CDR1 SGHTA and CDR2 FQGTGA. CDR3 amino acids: CASSPSSGRIYNEQFF. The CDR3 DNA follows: TGTGCCAGCAGCCCCTCTAGCGGGAGGATCTACAATGAGCAGTTCTTC.

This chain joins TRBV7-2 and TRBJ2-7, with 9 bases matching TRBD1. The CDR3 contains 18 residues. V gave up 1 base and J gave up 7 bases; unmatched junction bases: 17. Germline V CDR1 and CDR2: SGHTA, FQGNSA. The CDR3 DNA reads TGTGCCAGCAGCTTAGGGGGAGGGACAGGGAAGGTATCGGGAGAGCAGTACTTC. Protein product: CASSLGGGTGKVSGEQYF.

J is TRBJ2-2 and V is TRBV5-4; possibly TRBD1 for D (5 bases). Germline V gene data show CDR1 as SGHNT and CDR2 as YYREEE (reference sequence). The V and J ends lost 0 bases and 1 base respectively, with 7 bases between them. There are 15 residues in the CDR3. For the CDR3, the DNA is TGTGCCAGCAGCTTGGAGGGGATGAACACCGGGGAGCTGTTTTTT. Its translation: CASSLEGMNTGELFF.

The CDR3 DNA reads TGTGCCAGCAGCTTATCAGGGCACAACTATGGCTACACCTTC. Translation gives CASSLSGHNYGYTF. J is TRBJ1-2 and V is TRBV5-8, with TRBD1 as a possible D gene (5 bases). The CDR3 loop spans 14 amino acids. Trimming shortened V by 2 bases and J by 2 bases, and 10 bases separated the two germline ends. In germline, CDR1 is SGHTS, CDR2 YDEGEE.

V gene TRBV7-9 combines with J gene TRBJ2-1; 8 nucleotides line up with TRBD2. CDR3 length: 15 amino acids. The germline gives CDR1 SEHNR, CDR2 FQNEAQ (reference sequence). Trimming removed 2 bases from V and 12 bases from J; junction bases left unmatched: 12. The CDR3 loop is CASSLLAGEGGGQFF. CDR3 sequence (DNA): TGTGCCAGCAGCTTACTAGCGGGCGAAGGGGGTGGGCAGTTCTTC.

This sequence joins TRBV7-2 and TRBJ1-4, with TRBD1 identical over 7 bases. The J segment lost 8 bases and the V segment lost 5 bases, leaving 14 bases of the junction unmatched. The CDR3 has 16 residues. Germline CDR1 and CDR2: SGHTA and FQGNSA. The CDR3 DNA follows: TGTGCCAGCAGCGCGCAATCGACAGGGAAGGGGGAAAAACTGTTTTTT. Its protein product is CASSAQSTGKGEKLFF.

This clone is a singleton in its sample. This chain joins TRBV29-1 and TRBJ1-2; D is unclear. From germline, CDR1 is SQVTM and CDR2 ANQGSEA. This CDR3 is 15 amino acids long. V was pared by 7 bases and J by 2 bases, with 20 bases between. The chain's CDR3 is CSAGLPLGRNYGYTF. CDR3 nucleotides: TGCAGCGCCGGACTCCCGCTGGGGAGAAACTATGGCTACACCTTC. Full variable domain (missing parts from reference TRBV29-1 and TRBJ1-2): SAVISQKPSRDICQRGTSLTIQCQVDSQVTMMFWYRQQPGQSLTLIATANQGSEATYESGFVIDKFPISRPNLTFSTLTVSNMSPEDSSIYLCSAGLPLGRNYGYTFGSGTRLTVV.

CDR3 DNA sequence: TGTGCCTGGGACCCGGACAGACTGTTGAGTGACACTGAAGCTTTCTTT. Its translation: CAWDPDRLLSDTEAFF. The J gene is TRBJ1-1, the V gene TRBV30; maybe TRBD1 (6 bases). V lost 5 bases and J lost 3, with 22 bases in between. From germline, CDR1 is GTSNPN and CDR2 SVGIG (reference sequence). This CDR3 region has 16 residues. Filled out from reference TRBV30 and TRBJ1-1, the complete variable domain reads SQTIHQWPATLVQPVGSPLSLECTVEGTSNPNLYWYRQAAGRGLQLLFYSVGIGQISSEVPQNLSASRPQDRQFILSSKKLLLSDSGFYLCAWDPDRLLSDTEAFFGQGTRLTVV.

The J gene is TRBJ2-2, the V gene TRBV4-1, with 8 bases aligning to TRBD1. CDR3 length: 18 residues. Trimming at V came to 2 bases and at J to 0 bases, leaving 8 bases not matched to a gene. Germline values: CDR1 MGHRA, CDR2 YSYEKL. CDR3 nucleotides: TGCGCCAGCAGCCAACACCCGCCGGGACAGGCGAACACCGGGGAGCTGTTTTTT. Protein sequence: CASSQHPPGQANTGELFF.